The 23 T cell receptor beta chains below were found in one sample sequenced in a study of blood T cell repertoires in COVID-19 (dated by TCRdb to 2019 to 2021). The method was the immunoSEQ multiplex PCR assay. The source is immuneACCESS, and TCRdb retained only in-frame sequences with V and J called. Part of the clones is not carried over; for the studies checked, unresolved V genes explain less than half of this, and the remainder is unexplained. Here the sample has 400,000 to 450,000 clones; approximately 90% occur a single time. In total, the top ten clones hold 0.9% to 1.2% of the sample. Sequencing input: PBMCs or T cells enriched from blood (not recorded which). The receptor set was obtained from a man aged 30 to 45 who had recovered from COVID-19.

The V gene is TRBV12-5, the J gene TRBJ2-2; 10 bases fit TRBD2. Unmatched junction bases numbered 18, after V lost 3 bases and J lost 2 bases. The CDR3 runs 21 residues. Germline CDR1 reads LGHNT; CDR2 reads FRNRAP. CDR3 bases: TGTGCTAGTGGTTTCCGAACAATCGTACCGGGACTAGCGACCAACACCGGGGAGCTGTTTTTT. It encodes CASGFRTIVPGLATNTGELFF.

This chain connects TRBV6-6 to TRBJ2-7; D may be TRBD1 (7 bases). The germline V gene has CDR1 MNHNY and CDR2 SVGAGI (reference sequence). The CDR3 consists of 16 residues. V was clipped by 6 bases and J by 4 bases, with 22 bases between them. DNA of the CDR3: TGTGCCAGCAGCCCCCTTCCTGGACAGGCGGGGTACGAGCAGTACTTC. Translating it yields CASSPLPGQAGYEQYF.

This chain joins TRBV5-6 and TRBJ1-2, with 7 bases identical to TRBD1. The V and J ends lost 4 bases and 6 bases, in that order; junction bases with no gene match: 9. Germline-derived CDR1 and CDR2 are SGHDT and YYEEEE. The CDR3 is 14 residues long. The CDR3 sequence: CASSLDRARNGYTF. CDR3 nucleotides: TGTGCCAGCAGCCTCGACAGGGCGAGGAATGGCTACACCTTC.

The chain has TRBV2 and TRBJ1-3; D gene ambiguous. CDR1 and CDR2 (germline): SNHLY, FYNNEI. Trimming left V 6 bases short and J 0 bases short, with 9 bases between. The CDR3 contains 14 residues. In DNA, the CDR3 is TGTGCCAGCAGCTACGGGAGCTCTGGAAACACCATATATTTT. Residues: CASSYGSSGNTIYF.

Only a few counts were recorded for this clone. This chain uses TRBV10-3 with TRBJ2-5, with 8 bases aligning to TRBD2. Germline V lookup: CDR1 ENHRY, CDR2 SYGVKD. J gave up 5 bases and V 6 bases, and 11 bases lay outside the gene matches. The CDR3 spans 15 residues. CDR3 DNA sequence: TGTGCCATCAGCGGGGGGGGACTGCCTAGTGAGACCCAGTACTTC. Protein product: CAISGGGLPSETQYF.

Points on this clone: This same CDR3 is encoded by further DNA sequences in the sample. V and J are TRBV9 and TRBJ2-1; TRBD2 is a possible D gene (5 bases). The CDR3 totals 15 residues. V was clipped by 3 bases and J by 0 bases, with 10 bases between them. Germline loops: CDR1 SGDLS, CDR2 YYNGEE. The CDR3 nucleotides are TGTGCCAGCAGCGCCAGCGGAAGCTCCTACAATGAGCAGTTCTTC. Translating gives CASSASGSSYNEQFF.

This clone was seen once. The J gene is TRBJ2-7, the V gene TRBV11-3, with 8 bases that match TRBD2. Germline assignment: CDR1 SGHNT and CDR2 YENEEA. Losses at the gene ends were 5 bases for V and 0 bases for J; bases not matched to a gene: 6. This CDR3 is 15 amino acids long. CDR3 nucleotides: TGTGCCAGCAGCATCCGGGAGGGAGTCTCCTACGAGCAGTACTTC. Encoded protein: CASSIREGVSYEQYF.

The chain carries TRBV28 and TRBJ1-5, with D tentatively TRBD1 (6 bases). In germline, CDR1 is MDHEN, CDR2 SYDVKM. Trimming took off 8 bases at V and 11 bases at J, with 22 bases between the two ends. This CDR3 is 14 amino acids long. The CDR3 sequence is CASFAGAAGRAQHF. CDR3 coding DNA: TGTGCCAGCTTCGCAGGGGCAGCCGGACGGGCCCAGCATTTT.

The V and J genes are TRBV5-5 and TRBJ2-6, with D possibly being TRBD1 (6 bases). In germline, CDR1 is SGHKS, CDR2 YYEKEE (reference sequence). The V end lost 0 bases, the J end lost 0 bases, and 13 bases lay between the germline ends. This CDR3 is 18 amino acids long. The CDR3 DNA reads TGTGCCAGCAGCTTGGGAGGACAGAGAAACTCTGGGGCCAACGTCCTGACTTTC. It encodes CASSLGGQRNSGANVLTF.

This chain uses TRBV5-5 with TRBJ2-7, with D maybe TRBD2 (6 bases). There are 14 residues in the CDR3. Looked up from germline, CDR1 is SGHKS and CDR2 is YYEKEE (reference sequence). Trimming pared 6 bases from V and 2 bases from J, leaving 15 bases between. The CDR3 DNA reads TGTGCCAGCACCCGCGGGACCGCTCCCTACGAGCAGTACTTC. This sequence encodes CASTRGTAPYEQYF.

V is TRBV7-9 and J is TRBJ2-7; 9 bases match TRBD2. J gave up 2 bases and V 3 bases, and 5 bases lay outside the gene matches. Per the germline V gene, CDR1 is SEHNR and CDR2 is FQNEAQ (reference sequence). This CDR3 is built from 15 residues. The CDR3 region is CASSFGGRDAYEQYF. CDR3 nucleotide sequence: TGTGCCAGCAGCTTTGGCGGGAGGGACGCCTACGAGCAGTACTTC.

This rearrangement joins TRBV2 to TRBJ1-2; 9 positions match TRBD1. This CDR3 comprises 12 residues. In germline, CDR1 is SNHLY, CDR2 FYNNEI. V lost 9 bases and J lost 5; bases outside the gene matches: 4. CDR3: CARGDRAYGYTF. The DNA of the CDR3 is TGTGCCAGAGGGGACAGGGCTTATGGCTACACCTTC.

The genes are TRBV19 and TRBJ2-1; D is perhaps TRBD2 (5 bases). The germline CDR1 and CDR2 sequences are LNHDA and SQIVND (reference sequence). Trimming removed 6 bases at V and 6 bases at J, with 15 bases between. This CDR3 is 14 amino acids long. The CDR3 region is CASSLLSGLNEQFF. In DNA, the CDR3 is TGTGCCAGTAGCCTACTGAGCGGACTCAATGAGCAGTTCTTC.

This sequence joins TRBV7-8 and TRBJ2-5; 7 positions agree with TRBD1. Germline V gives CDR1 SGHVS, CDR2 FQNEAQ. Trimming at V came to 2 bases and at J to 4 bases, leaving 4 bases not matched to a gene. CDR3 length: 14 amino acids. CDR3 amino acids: CASSLHPGGETQYF. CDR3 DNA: TGTGCCAGCAGCTTACACCCAGGGGGAGAGACCCAGTACTTC.

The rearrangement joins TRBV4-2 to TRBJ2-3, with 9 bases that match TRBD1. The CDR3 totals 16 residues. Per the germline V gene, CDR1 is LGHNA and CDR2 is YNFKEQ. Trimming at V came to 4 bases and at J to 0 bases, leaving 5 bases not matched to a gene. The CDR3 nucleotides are TGTGCCAGCAGCCTACAGGGGGCTGTCAGCACAGATACGCAGTATTTT. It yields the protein CASSLQGAVSTDTQYF.

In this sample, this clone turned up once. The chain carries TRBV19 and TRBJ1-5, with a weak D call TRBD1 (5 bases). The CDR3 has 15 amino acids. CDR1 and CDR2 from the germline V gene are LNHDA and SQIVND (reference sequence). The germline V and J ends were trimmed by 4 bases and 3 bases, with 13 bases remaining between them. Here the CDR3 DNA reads TGTGCCAGTAGTACGGCAAACAGGCACAATCAGCCCCAGCATTTT. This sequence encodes CASSTANRHNQPQHF.

CDR3 DNA: TGTGCCAGCAGTCCCCCCTGGGGTAGCGGGAGTAACGAGCAGTACTTC. This gives the protein CASSPPWGSGSNEQYF. V gene TRBV28 combines with J gene TRBJ2-7, with 9 positions matching TRBD2. Trimming at V came to 5 bases and at J to 5 bases, leaving 13 bases not matched to a gene. Germline CDR1 and CDR2: MDHEN and SYDVKM. This CDR3 is built from 16 residues.

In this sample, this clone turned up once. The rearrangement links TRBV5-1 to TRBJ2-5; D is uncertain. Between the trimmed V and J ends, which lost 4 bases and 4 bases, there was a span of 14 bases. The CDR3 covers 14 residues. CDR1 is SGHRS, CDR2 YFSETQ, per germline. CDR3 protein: CASSRSISRETQYF. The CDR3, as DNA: TGCGCCAGCAGCCGCTCCATTTCGAGAGAGACCCAGTACTTC. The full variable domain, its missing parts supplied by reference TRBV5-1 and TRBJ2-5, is KAGVTQTPRYLIKTRGQQVTLSCSPISGHRSVSWYQQTPGQGLQFLFEYFSETQRNKGNFPGRFSGRQFSNSRSEMNVSTLELGDSALYLCASSRSISRETQYFGPGTRLLVL.

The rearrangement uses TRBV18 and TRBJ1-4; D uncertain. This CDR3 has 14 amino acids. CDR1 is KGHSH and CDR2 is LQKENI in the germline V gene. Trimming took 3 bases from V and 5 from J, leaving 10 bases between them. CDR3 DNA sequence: TGTGCCAGCTCACCTGACATGTGGAATGAAAAACTGTTTTTT. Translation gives CASSPDMWNEKLFF. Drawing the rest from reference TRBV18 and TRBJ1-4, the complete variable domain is NAGVMQNPRHLVRRRGQEARLRCSPMKGHSHVYWYRQLPEEGLKFMVYLQKENIIDESGMPKERFSAEFPKEGPSILRIQQVVRGDSAAYFCASSPDMWNEKLFFGSGTQLSVL.

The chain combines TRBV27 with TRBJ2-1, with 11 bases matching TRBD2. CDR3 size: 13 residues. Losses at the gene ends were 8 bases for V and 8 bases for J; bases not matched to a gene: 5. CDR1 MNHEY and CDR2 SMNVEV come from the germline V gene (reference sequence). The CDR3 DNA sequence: TGTGCCAGCCGCCTAGCGGGAGGCCATGAGCAGTTCTTC. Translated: CASRLAGGHEQFF.

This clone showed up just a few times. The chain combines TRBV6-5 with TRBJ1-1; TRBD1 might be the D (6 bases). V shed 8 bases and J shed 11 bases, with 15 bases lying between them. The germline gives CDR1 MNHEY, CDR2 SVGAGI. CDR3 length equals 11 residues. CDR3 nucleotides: TGTGCCAGCTCACTAGGACAGAGGGCTTTCTTT. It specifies CASSLGQRAFF.

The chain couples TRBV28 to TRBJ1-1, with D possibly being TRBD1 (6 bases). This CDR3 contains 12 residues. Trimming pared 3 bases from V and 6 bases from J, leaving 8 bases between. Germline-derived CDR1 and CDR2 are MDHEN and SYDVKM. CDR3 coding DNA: TGTGCCAGCAGTTTCAGGGGTTCTGAAGCTTTCTTT. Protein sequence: CASSFRGSEAFF.

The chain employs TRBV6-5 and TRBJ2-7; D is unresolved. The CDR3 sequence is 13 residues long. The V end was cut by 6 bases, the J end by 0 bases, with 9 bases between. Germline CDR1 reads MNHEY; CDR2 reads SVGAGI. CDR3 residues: CASRFPGSYEQYF. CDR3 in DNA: TGTGCCAGCAGATTTCCAGGCTCCTACGAGCAGTACTTC.